One sample yielded the 23 T cell receptor beta chains listed below, sequenced in a study of blood T cell repertoires in COVID-19. Some clones are missing from TCRdb's copy, which holds only in-frame ones; the method was immunoSEQ multiplex PCR. The sample has hundreds of thousands of clones, approximately 83% seen once. Specimen: peripheral blood. Source of these receptors: a woman in her 30s who had recovered from COVID-19.

The chain uses TRBV10-3 and TRBJ1-2; 9 nucleotides align to TRBD1. The CDR3 consists of 16 residues. J gave up 5 bases and V 6 bases, and 13 bases lay outside the gene matches. Germline CDR1 ENHRY, CDR2 SYGVKD. The CDR3 loop reads CAISDTGTGKIYGYTF. The CDR3 nucleotides are TGTGCCATCAGCGATACCGGGACAGGGAAGATTTATGGCTACACCTTC.

In its sample, this clone was seen once. The gene calls are TRBV14 and TRBJ2-7, with D possibly TRBD2 on 6 matching bases. V was clipped by 1 base and J by 2 bases, with 12 bases between them. The germline gives CDR1 SGHDN, CDR2 FVKESK. This CDR3 region has 15 residues. The CDR3 nucleotides are TGTGCCAGCAGCCAAGCCCACGGAGGGACCTACGAGCAGTACTTC. Its protein is CASSQAHGGTYEQYF.

The genes are TRBV5-1 and TRBJ2-1; 7 positions match TRBD1. The CDR3 totals 16 residues. Trimming removed 4 bases from V and 0 bases from J; junction bases left unmatched: 7. Germline assignment: CDR1 SGHRS and CDR2 YFSETQ. The CDR3 DNA is TGCGCCAGCAGCGCGCAGACAGGGAGCTCCTACAATGAGCAGTTCTTC. Translation: CASSAQTGSSYNEQFF.

The chain links TRBV4-3 to TRBJ2-1; the match to TRBD2 covers 9 bases. CDR3 length: 14 residues. V gave up 4 bases and J gave up 6 bases; unmatched junction bases: 4. Per germline, CDR1 LGHNA and CDR2 YSLEER. The CDR3 nucleotides are TGCGCCAGCAGCCTCGGGACTAGCAGCAATGAGCAGTTCTTC. This encodes CASSLGTSSNEQFF.

The chain recombines TRBV24-1 with TRBJ1-4, with D unclear. There are 13 residues in the CDR3. V lost 3 bases and J 10 bases, leaving 11 bases between the germline ends. Germline CDR1 is KGHDR and CDR2 is SFDVKD. CDR3 amino acids: CATSDIREGKLFF. DNA for the CDR3: TGTGCCACCAGTGATATTAGAGAGGGAAAACTGTTTTTT.

The V gene is TRBV30, the J gene TRBJ1-1; 8 nucleotides agree with TRBD1. Germline V gene data show CDR1 as GTSNPN and CDR2 as SVGIG (reference sequence). The CDR3 loop spans 13 amino acids. With 5 bases clipped from V and 6 bases from J, the junction kept 8 bases outside the gene matches. The CDR3 loop reads CAWAGQGVAEAFF. The CDR3 coding sequence is TGTGCCTGGGCCGGACAGGGAGTCGCTGAAGCTTTCTTT.

In its sample, this clone was seen once. The chain uses TRBV27 and TRBJ2-5; TRBD2 matches 7 bases. From germline, CDR1 is MNHEY and CDR2 SMNVEV (reference sequence). The CDR3 sequence is 19 residues long. Losses at the gene ends were 5 bases for V and 2 bases for J; bases not matched to a gene: 20. CDR3 sequence (DNA): TGTGCCAGCAGTGGGAGGGGTGGGGTCAACTCGGGAAGGCAAGAGACCCAGTACTTC. This codes for CASSGRGGVNSGRQETQYF.

The count of this clone is one. This chain joins TRBV19 and TRBJ2-1; 9 bases map to TRBD1. V lost 5 bases and J lost 2; bases outside the gene matches: 13. Germline assignment: CDR1 LNHDA and CDR2 SQIVND (reference sequence). CDR3 length equals 18 residues. CDR3 residues: CASSATHLGTGPYNEQFF. In DNA form, the CDR3 reads TGTGCCAGTAGTGCGACGCACCTCGGGACAGGGCCCTACAATGAGCAGTTCTTC. Together with reference TRBV19 and TRBJ2-1, the CDR3 gives the full variable domain: DGGITQSPKYLFRKEGQNVTLSCEQNLNHDAMYWYRQDPGQGLRLIYYSQIVNDFQKGDIAEGYSVSREKKESFPLTVTSAQKNPTAFYLCASSATHLGTGPYNEQFFGPGTRLTVL.

The chain is built from TRBV19 and TRBJ2-5, with 7 positions matching TRBD1. This CDR3 spans 13 amino acids. Looked up from germline, CDR1 is LNHDA and CDR2 is SQIVND (reference sequence). With 7 bases clipped from V and 3 bases from J, the junction kept 5 bases outside the gene matches. The CDR3 reads CASTPTGEETQYF. The DNA of the CDR3 is TGTGCCAGTACTCCAACAGGGGAAGAGACCCAGTACTTC.

The V and J genes are TRBV12-5 and TRBJ2-1; D possibly corresponds to TRBD2 (5 bases). Deletions cut 4 bases from V and 4 bases from J, with 11 bases between. Germline V CDR1 and CDR2: LGHNT, FRNRAP. The CDR3 spans 14 residues. The CDR3 sequence: CASGWGVRYNEQFF. CDR3 DNA: TGTGCTAGTGGTTGGGGAGTTAGGTACAATGAGCAGTTCTTC.

V usage is TRBV19 and J usage is TRBJ2-7, with 9 bases matching TRBD1. Germline V gene sequence: CDR1 LNHDA, CDR2 SQIVND (reference sequence). This CDR3 is built from 13 residues. V shed 5 bases and J 5 bases; nucleotides not matched to a gene: 4. CDR3 DNA: TGTGCCAGTAGTTCACGGACAGGGGACGAGCAGTACTTC. Amino acids: CASSSRTGDEQYF.

As for this clone: The sample holds other DNA sequences that translate to the same CDR3. V and J are TRBV2 and TRBJ1-1; the D gene is possibly TRBD1 (6 bases). The CDR3 spans 14 residues. V was shortened by 3 bases and J by 3 bases, with 11 bases between the two germline ends. Germline CDR1 is SNHLY and CDR2 is FYNNEI. The CDR3 reads CASSEGQGYTEAFF. The CDR3 bases are TGTGCCAGCAGTGAGGGGCAGGGGTACACTGAAGCTTTCTTT.

This chain links TRBV11-2 with TRBJ2-7, with D perhaps TRBD2 (6 bases). Trimming cost V 5 bases and J 4 bases, with 9 bases left between them. The germline V gene encodes CDR1 SGHAT and CDR2 FQNNGV. The CDR3 totals 12 residues. The CDR3 reads CASSPEGYEQYF. CDR3 in DNA: TGTGCCAGCAGCCCGGAGGGATACGAGCAGTACTTC.

This chain connects TRBV12-5 to TRBJ1-5; TRBD1 matches at 8 bases. The CDR3 extends over 15 amino acids. V shed 6 bases, J shed 7 bases, and the junction held 11 bases outside the gene matches. Germline V lookup: CDR1 LGHNT, CDR2 FRNRAP. The CDR3 loop reads CASGRQGRSGQPQHF. In DNA form, the CDR3 reads TGTGCTAGTGGGCGACAGGGGAGGAGTGGACAGCCCCAGCATTTT.

The chain recombines TRBV28 with TRBJ2-2; TRBD1 agrees at 10 bases. The CDR3 runs to 14 residues. Germline V lookup: CDR1 MDHEN, CDR2 SYDVKM. V lost 3 bases to trimming and J lost 8 bases; unmatched junction nucleotides: 3. CDR3 amino acids: CASSLTGGGGELFF. CDR3 coding DNA: TGTGCCAGCAGTTTGACAGGGGGCGGAGGGGAGCTGTTTTTT.

CDR3 loop: CASSAQRLAGVAQYF. The DNA for the CDR3 is TGTGCCAGTAGTGCCCAGAGACTAGCGGGAGTCGCGCAGTATTTT. The genes are TRBV19 and TRBJ2-3, with 12 bases matching TRBD2. The trim removed 5 bases at V and 10 bases at J, leaving 10 bases unmatched. Germline CDR1 LNHDA, CDR2 SQIVND (reference sequence). There are 15 residues in the CDR3.

The sample holds many counts of this clone. The rearrangement links TRBV7-8 to TRBJ2-1, with unresolved D. CDR1 SGHVS and CDR2 FQNEAQ come from the germline V gene. V gave up 0 bases and J gave up 9 bases, with 3 bases separating them. CDR3 length equals 11 residues. The CDR3 DNA reads TGTGCCAGCAGCTTAGCTATTGAGCAGTTCTTC. Encoded protein: CASSLAIEQFF.

This chain connects TRBV4-3 to TRBJ1-4, with TRBD1 identical over 7 bases. The CDR3 runs to 16 residues. Germline V gene data show CDR1 as LGHNA and CDR2 as YSLEER. J lost 6 bases, V lost 4 bases, and 11 bases had no gene match. The CDR3 coding sequence is TGCGCCAGCAGCCCGGGGGGGAGACAGGGAGATGAAAAACTGTTTTTT. This sequence encodes CASSPGGRQGDEKLFF.

To note about this clone: A junction boundary mismatches the germline segment, possibly from a read error. This chain connects TRBV7-9 to TRBJ2-5; TRBD2 might be the D (5 bases). This CDR3 comprises 13 residues. Germline CDR1 SEHNR, CDR2 FQNEAQ (reference sequence). The CDR3 nucleotides are TGTGCCAGCAGATTAGCCTTAGCGGAGACCCAGTACTTC. Translation gives CASRLALAETQYF.

V gene TRBV2 combines with J gene TRBJ2-3; D ambiguous. The V end lost 7 bases, the J end lost 2 bases, and 16 bases lay between the germline ends. There are 15 residues in the CDR3. CDR1 is SNHLY and CDR2 is FYNNEI in the germline V gene. The CDR3 region has the DNA TGTGCCAGCATCCTGACTGGCGACCCCACAGATACGCAGTATTTT. Its protein product is CASILTGDPTDTQYF.

V usage is TRBV6-6 and J usage is TRBJ2-7; 10 nucleotides agree with TRBD1. The junction had 7 bases not matched to a gene; V was cut back by 2 bases and J by 6 bases. This CDR3 is built from 15 residues. The germline V gene encodes CDR1 MNHNY and CDR2 SVGAGI (reference sequence). The CDR3 sequence is CASSYPGQGSTEQYF. The CDR3 nucleotides read TGTGCCAGCAGTTACCCGGGACAGGGGAGTACCGAGCAGTACTTC.

V and J are TRBV7-2 and TRBJ1-3; D gene uncertain. Trimming removed 3 bases at V and 0 bases at J, with 6 bases between. From germline, CDR1 is SGHTA and CDR2 FQGNSA. The CDR3 sequence is 14 residues long. CDR3 DNA sequence: TGTGCCAGCAGCTTCAGAAGCTCTGGAAACACCATATATTTT. It is translated as CASSFRSSGNTIYF.

The chain combines TRBV2 with TRBJ1-1; D may be TRBD1 (6 bases). The CDR3 is 13 residues long. The V and J ends lost 4 bases and 5 bases respectively, with 11 bases between them. Germline values: CDR1 SNHLY, CDR2 FYNNEI. CDR3 in amino acids: CASSVQGATEAFF. CDR3 DNA sequence: TGTGCCAGCAGTGTACAGGGTGCGACTGAAGCTTTCTTT.